The entry below describes one T cell receptor (beta chain). Its antigen remains unknown. V was clipped by 6 bases and J by 2 bases, with 17 bases between them. The CDR3 extends over 16 amino acids. One entry per CDR3 protein results from TCRdb running MiXCR on the 5' RACE reads. The sample includes approximately 400,000 distinct CDR3 sequences, around 17% of them seen just once. This sample is part of a study of T-cell memory formation after mild COVID-19. Study-level findings and limits: SARS-CoV-2 specificity of second-wave clones peaking day 37 was unconfirmed. CD4+ contracting clones were mainly CM and EM; CD8+ ones, EMRA.

This receptor was obtained from a man aged 18 to 29 who had mild COVID-19 (a few samples of this study predate the infection). Cell type and time point are not known. This chain links TRBV12-3 or TRBV12-4 with TRBJ1-3; possibly TRBD1 for D (6 bases). The sample taken for sequencing was PBMCs or a T cell subset sorted from them (not recorded which). The CDR3 here is CASRPAGGAAGNTIYF. The DNA for the CDR3 is TGTGCCAGCAGACCCGCCGGGGGGGCCGCTGGAAACACCATATATTTT.